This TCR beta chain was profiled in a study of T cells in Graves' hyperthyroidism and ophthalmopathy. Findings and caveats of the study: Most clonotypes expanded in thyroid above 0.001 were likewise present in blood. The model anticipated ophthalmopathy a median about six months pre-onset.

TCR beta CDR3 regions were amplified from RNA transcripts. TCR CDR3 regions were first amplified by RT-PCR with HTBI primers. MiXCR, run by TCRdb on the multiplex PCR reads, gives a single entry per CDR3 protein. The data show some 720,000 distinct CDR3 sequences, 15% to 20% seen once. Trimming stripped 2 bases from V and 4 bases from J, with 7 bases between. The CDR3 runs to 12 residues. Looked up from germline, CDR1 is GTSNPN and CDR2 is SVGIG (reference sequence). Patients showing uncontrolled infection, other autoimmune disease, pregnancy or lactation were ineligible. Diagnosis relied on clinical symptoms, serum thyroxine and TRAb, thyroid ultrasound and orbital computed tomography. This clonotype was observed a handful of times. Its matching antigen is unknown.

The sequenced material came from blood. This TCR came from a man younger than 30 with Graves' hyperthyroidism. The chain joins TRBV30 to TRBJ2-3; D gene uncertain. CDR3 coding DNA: TGTGCCTGGAGTTCATCGCCAGATACGCAGTATTTT. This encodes CAWSSSPDTQYF.